This T cell receptor beta chain appears in the sequencing data of a study of blood T cell repertoires in COVID-19. Looking at the study overall: COVID-19 samples, acute and convalescent, were from the United States, Italy and Spain.

Original methodology: Estimates of nucleated cell counts were drawn from the amplification of reference gene primers. Sequencing used immunoSEQ multiplex PCR; TCRdb keeps in-frame clones, though not all of them. That table supplies the V and J calls and clone size; D and trimming were determined from the DNA. The sample holds roughly 290,000 clones, around 81% seen once. Sequenced input: peripheral blood. This receptor was identified in a woman in her 50s with active or convalescent COVID-19.

The CDR3 DNA reads TGTGCCAGCAGTTTATCAGGGGATCCGGATGAAGCTTTCTTT. Its translation: CASSLSGDPDEAFF. V and J are TRBV28 and TRBJ1-1; the D gene is possibly TRBD1 (6 bases). The CDR3 spans 14 residues. The V and J ends lost 1 base and 7 bases respectively, with 13 bases between them. Germline V gene sequence: CDR1 MDHEN, CDR2 SYDVKM.